This TCR beta chain came from a study of T-cell reconstitution after alpha-beta-depleted transplantation in children. General observations from the study: Some patients owed their high day-60 TCRbeta diversity to surviving recipient T cells and thymic progenitors.

The germline V and J ends were trimmed by 7 bases and 6 bases, with 11 bases remaining between them. The CDR3 covers 12 residues. The germline V gene encodes CDR1 LNHNV and CDR2 YYDKDF (reference sequence). A TCRbeta library incorporating unique molecular identifiers was prepared. TCRdb passed the PCR reads through MiXCR, listing each CDR3 protein once. The sample consists of fewer than 550,000 distinct CDR3 sequences, roughly 10% of them appearing once. This clonotype has at least ten counts. Its specificity is not known. The sequences come from PBMCs, mostly from graft donor cells, collected 180 days after TCRalphabeta/CD19-depleted stem cell transplant. The V and J genes are TRBV15 and TRBJ2-3; no clear D. This receptor was identified in a female patient aged 2-15 years who had a stem cell transplant for aplastic anemia, so the T cells may come from the graft donor. The CDR3 is CATNDRPDTQYF. In DNA, the CDR3 is TGTGCCACCAACGACCGCCCCGATACGCAGTATTTT.